This T cell receptor (beta chain) was sequenced in a study of T cells after yellow fever vaccination. Study-level points and caveats: Abundant contaminating clonotypes from the bulk population could appear in FACS-sorted repertoires.

A note on this clonotype: Its antigen is undetermined.

MiXCR, applied by TCRdb to the 5' RACE reads, yields one record per CDR3 protein. The sample lists fewer than 90,000 distinct CDR3 sequences, more than 5.5% occurring once. Deletions cut 0 bases from V and 8 bases from J, with 2 bases between. This CDR3 is 11 amino acids long. CDR1 and CDR2 (germline): MNHEY, SVGEGT. Sequences were derived from CD8+ T cells sorted from PBMCs, sampled 4 to 6 days after the first yellow fever vaccination. The chain recombines TRBV6-2 or TRBV6-3 with TRBJ2-1; no clear D gene. This receptor was taken from a man younger than 35 who received the YFV17D yellow fever vaccine. The CDR3 DNA sequence: TGTGCCAGCAGTTACTCCCATGAGCAGTTCTTC. Its protein is CASSYSHEQFF.